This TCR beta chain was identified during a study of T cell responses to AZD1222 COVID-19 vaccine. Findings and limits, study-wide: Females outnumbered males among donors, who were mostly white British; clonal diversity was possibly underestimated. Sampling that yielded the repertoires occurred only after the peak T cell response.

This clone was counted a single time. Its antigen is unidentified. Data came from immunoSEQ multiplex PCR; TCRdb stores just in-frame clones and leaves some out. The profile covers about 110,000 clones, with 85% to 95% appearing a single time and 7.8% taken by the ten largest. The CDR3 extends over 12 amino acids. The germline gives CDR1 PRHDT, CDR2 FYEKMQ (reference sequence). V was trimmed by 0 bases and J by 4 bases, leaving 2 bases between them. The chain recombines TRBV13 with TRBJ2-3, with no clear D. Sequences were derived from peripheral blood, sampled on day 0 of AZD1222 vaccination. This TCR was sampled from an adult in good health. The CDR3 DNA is TGTGCCAGCAGCTTAGGCGCAGATACGCAGTATTTT. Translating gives CASSLGADTQYF.